The T cell receptor (beta chain) under discussion was sequenced for a study of early T cells in non-severe SARS-CoV-2 infection. Across the study: The input, bulk RNA from unsorted whole blood, was sequenced, and chains were unpaired.

Attached unique molecular identifiers marked individual cDNA molecules. TCRdb independently ran MiXCR on the 5' RACE reads; one entry per CDR3 protein. The sample records more than 20,000 distinct CDR3 sequences, roughly 4.2% being singletons. The CDR3 covers 15 residues. J lost 7 bases, V lost 7 bases, and 9 bases had no gene match. Germline V lookup: CDR1 SNHLY, CDR2 FYNNEI. Study observations and caveats: Anti-spike CD8 responses were favored by VDJdb matching, which missed private and CD4 specificities.

In this sample, this clonotype turned up many times. What it binds is not known. The chain uses TRBV2 and TRBJ1-6, with 8 bases identical to TRBD1. Sequenced sample: whole blood. The receptor's source is an adult who was a healthcare worker with PCR-confirmed SARS-CoV-2 infection or an uninfected control (not recorded which). The CDR3 spells CASNSPTGENSPLHF. CDR3 DNA: TGTGCCAGCAACTCTCCGACAGGGGAAAATTCACCCCTCCACTTT.